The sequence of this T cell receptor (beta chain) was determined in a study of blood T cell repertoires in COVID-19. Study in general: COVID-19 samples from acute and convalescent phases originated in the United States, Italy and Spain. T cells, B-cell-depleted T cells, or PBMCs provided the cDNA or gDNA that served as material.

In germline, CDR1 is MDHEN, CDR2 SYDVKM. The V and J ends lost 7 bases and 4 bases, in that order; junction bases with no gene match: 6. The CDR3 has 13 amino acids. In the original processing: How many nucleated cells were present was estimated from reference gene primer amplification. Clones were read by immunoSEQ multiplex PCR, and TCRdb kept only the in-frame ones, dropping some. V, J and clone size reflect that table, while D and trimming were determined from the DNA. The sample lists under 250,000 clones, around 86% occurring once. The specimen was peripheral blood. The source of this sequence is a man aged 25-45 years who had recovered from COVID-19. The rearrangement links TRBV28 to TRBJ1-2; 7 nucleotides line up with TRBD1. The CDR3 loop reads CASTQQGPYGYTF. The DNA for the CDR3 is TGTGCCAGCACTCAACAGGGGCCCTATGGCTACACCTTC.